The rows below give T cell receptor beta chains drawn from one sample of a study of T cell changes during pregnancy in multiple sclerosis. Method: immunoSEQ multiplex PCR; TCRdb's copy keeps in-frame clones and lacks some. The profile shows about 40,000 clones, approximately 92% of them singletons. The specimen was CD8+ T cells from peripheral blood mononuclear cells, collected in the first trimester of pregnancy. The origin of the receptors is a female donor with multiple sclerosis, enrolled in a pregnancy study. The CDR3 runs from the conserved cysteine through the conserved F or W. D genes are given only for firm matches. Some rows mark clone size as missing; the rest say once, few, many or name a class of expanded clone.

D gene: .
J gene: TRBJ2-7
V gene: TRBV6-1
clone size: few
CDR3 DNA: TGTGCCAGCAGTGAAGGGCAGGGTGGATCCGAGCAGTACTTC
CDR3 protein: CASSEGQGGSEQYF

D gene: .
J gene: TRBJ1-2
V gene: TRBV18
clone size: .
CDR3 DNA: TGTGCCAGCTCGATCCGCAGGATTATTTGGTTCTATGGCTACACCTTC
CDR3 protein: CASSIRRIIWFYGYTF

D gene: TRBD2
J gene: TRBJ2-3
V gene: TRBV2
clone size: once
CDR3 DNA: TGTGCCAGCAGTGGGGGGACCGTGGCGGGGGGGCCCACAGATACGCAGTATTTT
CDR3 protein: CASSGGTVAGGPTDTQYF

D gene: .
J gene: TRBJ1-1
V gene: TRBV9
clone size: .
CDR3 DNA: TGTGCCAGCAGCGGCGAGGGGGGGTCTGAAGCTTTCTTT
CDR3 protein: CASSGEGGSEAFF

D gene: .
J gene: TRBJ1-3
V gene: TRBV5-1
clone size: .
CDR3 DNA: TGCGCCAGCAGCTTGGTTCTTGGAAACACCATATATTTT
CDR3 protein: CASSLVLGNTIYF

D gene: TRBD1
J gene: TRBJ2-3
V gene: TRBV19
clone size: .
CDR3 DNA: TGTGCCAGTAGTACCCCCGGGACAGGGGCAGATACGCAGTATTTT
CDR3 protein: CASSTPGTGADTQYF

D gene: .
J gene: TRBJ2-7
V gene: TRBV7-9
clone size: .
CDR3 DNA: TGTGCCAGCAGCTTAGGCCAGGGGATATACGAGCAGTACTTC
CDR3 protein: CASSLGQGIYEQYF

D gene: TRBD1
J gene: TRBJ2-7
V gene: TRBV30
clone size: .
CDR3 DNA: TGTGCCTGGAGTGCTTTCCCGGGACAGGGTCATCCCTACGAGCAGTACTTC
CDR3 protein: CAWSAFPGQGHPYEQYF

D gene: .
J gene: TRBJ1-6
V gene: TRBV18
clone size: .
CDR3 DNA: TGTGCCAGCTCACCAAGGACAGAACATAATTCGCCCCTCCACTTT
CDR3 protein: CASSPRTEHNSPLHF

D gene: TRBD1
J gene: TRBJ1-1
V gene: TRBV27
clone size: .
CDR3 DNA: TGTGCCAGCAGTTTAAGACAGGGCAACACTGAAGCTTTCTTT
CDR3 protein: CASSLRQGNTEAFF

D gene: .
J gene: TRBJ2-6
V gene: TRBV9
clone size: .
CDR3 DNA: TGTGCCAGCAGCGACAACTCTGGGGCCAACGTCCTGACTTTC
CDR3 protein: CASSDNSGANVLTF

D gene: TRBD2
J gene: TRBJ2-1
V gene: TRBV4-2
clone size: .
CDR3 DNA: TGTGCCAGCAGCAGAAATAGCGGGGGGGCGTACAATGAGCAGTTCTTC
CDR3 protein: CASSRNSGGAYNEQFF

D gene: TRBD1
J gene: TRBJ2-3
V gene: TRBV9
clone size: once
CDR3 DNA: TGTGCCAGCAGCGTAACAGGGGCAGATACGCAGTATTTT
CDR3 protein: CASSVTGADTQYF

D gene: .
J gene: TRBJ2-2
V gene: TRBV12-1
clone size: .
CDR3 DNA: TGTGCCAGCAATTCGGGGGCGAACACCGGGGAGCTGTTTTTT
CDR3 protein: CASNSGANTGELFF

D gene: TRBD2
J gene: TRBJ2-3
V gene: TRBV10-1
clone size: .
CDR3 DNA: TGCGCCAGCAGTGACGGTAGCGGGGGGCGAGACACAGATACGCAGTATTTT
CDR3 protein: CASSDGSGGRDTDTQYF

D gene: TRBD1
J gene: TRBJ1-1
V gene: TRBV5-1
clone size: .
CDR3 DNA: TGCGCCAGCAGCGAGGACAGGGGGCTGTCTGCTGAAGCTTTCTTT
CDR3 protein: CASSEDRGLSAEAFF

D gene: .
J gene: TRBJ2-1
V gene: TRBV7-2
clone size: .
CDR3 DNA: TGTGCCAGCAGCTTGGGGGGACCCTACAATGAGCAGTTCTTC
CDR3 protein: CASSLGGPYNEQFF

D gene: .
J gene: TRBJ1-1
V gene: TRBV27
clone size: medium-sized
CDR3 DNA: TGTGCCAGCAGTTCCGGACTGTCGATCACTGAAGCTTTCTTT
CDR3 protein: CASSSGLSITEAFF

D gene: .
J gene: TRBJ2-5
V gene: TRBV10-3
clone size: .
CDR3 DNA: TGTGCCATCAGTGAGCCCTCGTATGAGGAGGGAGAGACCCAGTACTTC
CDR3 protein: CAISEPSYEEGETQYF

D gene: TRBD2
J gene: TRBJ2-1
V gene: TRBV7-2
clone size: .
CDR3 DNA: TGTGCCAGCAGCTCCGGGACTAGACGCTACAATGAGCAGTTCTTC
CDR3 protein: CASSSGTRRYNEQFF

D gene: .
J gene: TRBJ1-2
V gene: TRBV30
clone size: .
CDR3 DNA: TGTGCCTGGAGTGTACTTGAAGGGGGCTATGGCTACACCTTC
CDR3 protein: CAWSVLEGGYGYTF

D gene: .
J gene: TRBJ2-7
V gene: TRBV4-1
clone size: .
CDR3 DNA: TGCGCCAGCAGCCCAGTTATGGGGGACACTCGCTACGAGCAGTACTTC
CDR3 protein: CASSPVMGDTRYEQYF